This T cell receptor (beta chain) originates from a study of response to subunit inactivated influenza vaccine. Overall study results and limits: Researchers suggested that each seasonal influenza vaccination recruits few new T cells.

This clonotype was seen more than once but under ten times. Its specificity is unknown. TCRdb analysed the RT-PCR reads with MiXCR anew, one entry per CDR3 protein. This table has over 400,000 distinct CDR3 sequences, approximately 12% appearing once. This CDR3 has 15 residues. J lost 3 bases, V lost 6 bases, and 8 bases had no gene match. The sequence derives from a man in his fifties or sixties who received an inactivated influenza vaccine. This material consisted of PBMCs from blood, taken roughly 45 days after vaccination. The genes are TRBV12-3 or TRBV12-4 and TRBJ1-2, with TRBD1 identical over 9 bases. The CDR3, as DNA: TGTGCCAGCAGGTCACCGGGACAGGGTGACTATGGCTACACCTTC. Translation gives CASRSPGQGDYGYTF.